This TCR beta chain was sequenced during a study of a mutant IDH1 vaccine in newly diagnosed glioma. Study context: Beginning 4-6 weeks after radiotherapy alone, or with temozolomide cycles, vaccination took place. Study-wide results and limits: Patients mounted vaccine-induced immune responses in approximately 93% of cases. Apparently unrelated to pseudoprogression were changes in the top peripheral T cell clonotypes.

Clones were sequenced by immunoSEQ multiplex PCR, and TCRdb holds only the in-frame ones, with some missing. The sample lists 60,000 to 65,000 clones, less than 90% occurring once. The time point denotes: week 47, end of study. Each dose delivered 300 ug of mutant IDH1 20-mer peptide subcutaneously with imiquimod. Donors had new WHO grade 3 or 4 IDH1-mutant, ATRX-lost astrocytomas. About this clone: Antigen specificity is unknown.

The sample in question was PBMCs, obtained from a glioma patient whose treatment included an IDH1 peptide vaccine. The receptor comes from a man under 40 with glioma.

The CDR3 DNA reads TGTGCCAGCAGGCGCCAGCGGGGGGACTACAATGAGCAGTTCTTC. Translating it yields CASRRQRGDYNEQFF. This rearrangement joins TRBV6-1 to TRBJ2-1, with TRBD2 matching over 9 bases. The CDR3 has 15 residues. From germline, CDR1 is MNHNS and CDR2 SASEGT. Trimming at V came to 6 bases and at J to 3 bases, leaving 6 bases not matched to a gene.